Following are 20 T cell receptor beta chains from one sample sequenced in a study of post-analysis software for immune sequencing data. Findings and limits, study-wide: Patients carried a handful of TRBV segments more frequently than controls did, and TRBV5-6, TRBV5-1 and TRBV20-1 were among them.

Researchers reported that TCR beta cDNA libraries carried unique molecular identifiers. TCRdb re-analysed the PCR reads in MiXCR, keeping a single row per CDR3 protein. The repertoire holds hundreds of thousands of distinct CDR3 sequences, with around 64% as singletons. The antigens of these receptors remain unknown. The specimen was blood. The receptors here all came from a girl aged 2-10 years with multiple sclerosis.

Only a few counts were recorded for this clonotype. The V and J genes are TRBV12-3 or TRBV12-4 and TRBJ2-2, with a tentative D call TRBD1 (6 bases). This CDR3 spans 12 amino acids. The ends were cut back, 4 bases at V and 6 bases at J, with 6 bases in the middle. CDR3 in DNA: TGTGCCAGCAGTTCAGGGGCCGGGGAGCTGTTTTTT. Translating it yields CASSSGAGELFF.

The table lists this clonotype with a count of one. CDR3 DNA: TGTGCCACCAGCAGAGATGGGCTTTTCGCGGGCGACCACAATGAGCAGTTCTTC. Its translation is CATSRDGLFAGDHNEQFF. This chain links TRBV15 with TRBJ2-1; perhaps TRBD2 as D (5 bases). This CDR3 has 18 amino acids. V dropped 0 bases and J dropped 5 bases, with 20 bases sitting between them. Germline assignment: CDR1 LNHNV and CDR2 YYDKDF (reference sequence).

The chain combines TRBV29-1 with TRBJ1-2; no firm D call. The CDR3 totals 11 residues. Germline CDR1 SQVTM, CDR2 ANQGSEA. Trimming removed 4 bases at V and 4 bases at J, with 7 bases between. The CDR3 DNA follows: TGCAGCGTTGTGACCCTCTATGGCTACACCTTC. Its translation: CSVVTLYGYTF.

This chain connects TRBV5-1 to TRBJ2-6; D tentatively fits TRBD1 or TRBD2 (5 bases each). There are 16 residues in the CDR3. Deletions cut 4 bases from V and 0 bases from J, with 11 bases between. The V gene's germline CDR1 is SGHRS and CDR2 YFSETQ. The CDR3 here is CASSPPGTSGANVLTF. CDR3 nucleotide sequence: TGCGCCAGCAGCCCGCCCGGGACCTCTGGGGCCAACGTCCTGACTTTC.

The gene calls are TRBV10-3 and TRBJ2-3, with TRBD2 identical over 9 bases. CDR1 and CDR2 (germline): ENHRY, SYGVKD. The CDR3 covers 16 residues. With V trimmed by 0 bases and J by 1 base, 2 bases remained unmatched. The CDR3 reads CAISESRTSGTDTQYF. CDR3 nucleotide sequence: TGTGCCATCAGTGAGTCCAGGACTAGCGGCACAGATACGCAGTATTTT.

This CDR3 reads CASSAEGRGDTQYF. The CDR3 region has the DNA TGTGCCAGCTCGGCGGAGGGGAGAGGGGATACGCAGTATTTT. The rearrangement uses TRBV27 and TRBJ2-3, with D possibly TRBD2 on 6 matching bases. The CDR3 sequence is 14 residues long. The germline CDR1 and CDR2 sequences are MNHEY and SMNVEV (reference sequence). The V gene lost 8 bases and the J gene lost 6 bases, with 18 bases spanning the gap.

CDR3: CASSTLSGSSYEQYF. The CDR3 nucleotides read TGTGCCAGCAGTACCCTTAGCGGGAGCTCCTACGAGCAGTACTTC. The chain combines TRBV6-1 with TRBJ2-7; 9 bases line up with TRBD2. V dropped 5 bases and J dropped 0; count of bases not matched to a gene: 5. The CDR3 covers 15 residues. CDR1 and CDR2 from the germline V gene are MNHNS and SASEGT.

This clonotype was counted only a few times. The rearrangement uses TRBV12-3 or TRBV12-4 and TRBJ2-3; no reliable D call. This CDR3 comprises 16 residues. Trimming left V 3 bases short and J 2 bases short, with 15 bases between. CDR3 protein: CASSFNSGIYTDTQYF. In DNA form, the CDR3 reads TGTGCCAGCAGTTTTAACAGTGGGATCTACACAGATACGCAGTATTTT.

This clonotype has more than one count but fewer than ten. The V and J genes are TRBV7-8 and TRBJ2-7, with 9 bases that match TRBD2. CDR3 length: 15 amino acids. V gave up 3 bases and J gave up 4 bases; unmatched junction bases: 7. CDR1 and CDR2 from the germline V gene are SGHVS and FQNEAQ. The CDR3 DNA reads as TGTGCCAGCAGCTTGGGCGGGGCGGGGGGGTACGAGCAGTACTTC. Protein sequence: CASSLGGAGGYEQYF.

This clonotype was detected a few times. The chain has TRBV12-3 or TRBV12-4 and TRBJ2-3; D possibly uses TRBD1 or TRBD2 (6 bases each). With 5 bases removed from V and 3 bases from J, the gap between germline ends came to 18 bases. The CDR3 covers 16 residues. The CDR3 DNA sequence: TGTGCCAGCAGTCCCCGGACAGCGCGGGGTACAGATACGCAGTATTTT. Translated: CASSPRTARGTDTQYF.

The CDR3 region is CASSQEDRADGYTF. In DNA, the CDR3 is TGCGCCAGCAGCCAAGAGGATAGGGCCGATGGCTACACCTTC. The genes are TRBV4-3 and TRBJ1-2; D unclear. Germline assignment: CDR1 LGHNA and CDR2 YSLEER. The CDR3 is 14 residues long. Trimming stripped 0 bases from V and 6 bases from J, with 11 bases between.

This clonotype was observed a single time. The chain uses TRBV4-3 and TRBJ2-1; TRBD2 aligns across 8 bases. The CDR3 loop spans 14 amino acids. Unmatched junction bases numbered 3, after V lost 0 bases and J lost 8 bases. Germline-derived CDR1 and CDR2 are LGHNA and YSLEER. The CDR3 sequence is CASSQDTSGYEQFF. Written as DNA, the CDR3 is TGCGCCAGCAGCCAAGATACTAGCGGCTATGAGCAGTTCTTC.

This sequence joins TRBV20-1 and TRBJ1-2, with TRBD1 as a possible D gene (5 bases). V lost 3 bases to trimming and J lost 6 bases, with 11 bases between them. There are 12 residues in the CDR3. Germline loops: CDR1 DFQATT, CDR2 SNEGSKA (reference sequence). The CDR3 region has the DNA TGCAGTGCTAGCTCAGGGCAGGATGGCTACACCTTC. It specifies CSASSGQDGYTF.

The chain carries TRBV7-9 and TRBJ1-2, with D hard to call. V was trimmed by 1 base and J by 5 bases, leaving 14 bases between them. The CDR3 contains 15 residues. Germline CDR1 reads SEHNR; CDR2 reads FQNEAQ (reference sequence). CDR3 residues: CASSLDRRPPYGYTF. The CDR3 region has the DNA TGTGCCAGCAGCTTAGATCGCAGACCGCCGTATGGCTACACCTTC.

This clonotype appeared many times. This CDR3 reads CASRLTGSSYEQYF. As DNA, the CDR3 is TGTGCCAGCAGGCTGACAGGGAGCTCCTACGAGCAGTACTTC. The chain joins TRBV12-3 or TRBV12-4 to TRBJ2-7; the match to TRBD1 covers 7 bases. Trimming took 6 bases from V and 0 from J; bases not matched to a gene: 5. The CDR3 sequence is 14 residues long.

The chain is built from TRBV6-5 and TRBJ1-2, with a tentative D call TRBD1 (5 bases). Between the trimmed V and J ends, which lost 8 bases and 8 bases, there was a span of 24 bases. Germline loops: CDR1 MNHEY, CDR2 SVGAGI. CDR3 length equals 15 residues. DNA of the CDR3: TGTGCCAGCTACCGGTTAGAGGGGCAGGGAGGAGGCTACACCTTC. This encodes CASYRLEGQGGGYTF.

The rearrangement uses TRBV29-1 and TRBJ1-2; D possibly corresponds to TRBD1 (6 bases). From germline, CDR1 is SQVTM and CDR2 ANQGSEA. This CDR3 spans 11 amino acids. V lost 5 bases and J 2 bases, leaving 6 bases between the germline ends. The CDR3 DNA sequence: TGCAGCGTTACAGGGAACTATGGCTACACCTTC. Amino acid sequence: CSVTGNYGYTF.

The genes are TRBV7-4 and TRBJ2-7; D might be TRBD1 (7 bases). The CDR3 totals 16 residues. CDR1 and CDR2 (germline): SGHVT, SQSDAQ. Deletions cut 6 bases from V and 4 bases from J, with 22 bases between. The CDR3 DNA reads TGTGCCAGCAGTTCGGGGGCAGGGGGACCGAATTACGAGCAGTACTTC. It is translated as CASSSGAGGPNYEQYF.

The genes are TRBV5-1 and TRBJ1-5; D gene uncertain. Germline values: CDR1 SGHRS, CDR2 YFSETQ. Trimming shortened V by 3 bases and J by 5 bases, and 18 bases separated the two germline ends. CDR3 length: 16 amino acids. CDR3 sequence (DNA): TGCGCCAGCAGCTGGGGAGTGGGATTCAGCGATCAGCCCCAGCATTTT. Translation gives CASSWGVGFSDQPQHF.

This clonotype was observed a few times. The chain employs TRBV7-8 and TRBJ2-5, with 10 bases identical to TRBD2. The DNA end favors TRBJ2-7, so the J call may be wrong. Per germline, CDR1 SGHVS and CDR2 FQNEAQ. CDR3 length: 16 amino acids. The CDR3 protein is CASSSRPSGSTHEQYF. CDR3 DNA sequence: TGTGCCAGCAGCTCACGCCCTAGCGGGAGTACCCACGAGCAGTACTTC.